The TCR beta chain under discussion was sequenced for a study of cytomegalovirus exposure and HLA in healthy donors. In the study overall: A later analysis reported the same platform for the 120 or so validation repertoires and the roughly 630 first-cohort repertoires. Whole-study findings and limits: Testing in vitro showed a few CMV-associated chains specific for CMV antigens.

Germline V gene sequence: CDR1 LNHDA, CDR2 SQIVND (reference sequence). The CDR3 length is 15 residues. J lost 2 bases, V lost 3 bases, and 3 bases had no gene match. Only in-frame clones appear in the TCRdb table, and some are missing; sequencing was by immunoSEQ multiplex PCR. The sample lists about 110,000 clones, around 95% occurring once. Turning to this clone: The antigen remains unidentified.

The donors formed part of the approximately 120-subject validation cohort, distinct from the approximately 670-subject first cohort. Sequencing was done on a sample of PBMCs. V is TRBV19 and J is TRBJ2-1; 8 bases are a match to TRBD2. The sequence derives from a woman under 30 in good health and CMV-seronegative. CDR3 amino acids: CASSISGEAYNEQFF. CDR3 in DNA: TGTGCCAGTAGTATTAGCGGGGAGGCCTACAATGAGCAGTTCTTC.